This TCR beta chain was sequenced during a study of cytomegalovirus exposure and HLA in healthy donors (dated by TCRdb to 2015 to 2018). With regard to the full study: In an earlier analysis of roughly 590 of the donors, around 290 Gb of sequence data and some 100 million unique TCR beta sequences from 180 million or so T cells were reported. A later genetic analysis used genome-wide SNP genotypes for about three fifths of the 666 donors, treating that subset as a discovery cohort. All discovery cohort repertoires had been generated on a single sequencing platform. Across about 370 genotyped donors of the cohort, an average of about 220,000 unique TCR beta nucleotide sequences per donor were sequenced, and 15% to 20% of those sequences were non-productive. In addition to the first cohort of around 670 subjects, a separate validation cohort of 130 or so different subjects was used. To study patterns of TCR occurrence, a later analysis re-analyzed previously published TCR beta repertoires from around 670 donors and added high-resolution HLA genotyping. To predict cytomegalovirus infection status, the study brought together high-throughput TCR immunosequencing, statistical association of individual TCRs with disease status, and machine learning. Using immunosequencing, the study profiled T cell repertoires from 666 subjects and related those repertoires to cytomegalovirus serostatus. Donor age, sex, ethnicity and CMV serostatus were compiled together with the repertoire data. Both class I and class II loci were covered by HLA typing, at four-digit resolution. Roughly five DR-DQ haplotypes were handled as single units for association and clustering because linkage in the cohort was strong. Rather than drawing on any new phenotypic data, the later analysis identified candidate immune exposures from TCR beta sequences and the way those sequences occurred across donors. The study aimed to test whether signatures of past pathogen exposure could be identified by cataloging public T cell receptors. Of the roughly 400 genotyped donors, 81% were placed in the genetic ancestry cluster associated with self-reported Caucasian donors. About 300 gigabases of sequencing data and tens of millions of unique TCR sequences were included in an early release covering several hundred HLA-typed donors. Typing coverage differed by locus: A, B, C, DRB1 and DQB1 were typed in roughly 629-630 donors, DQA1 in approximately 520, DPA1 in around 610, and DPB1 in 400 to 480. An earlier analysis of 450 to 750 of the donors used high-throughput TCR beta sequencing to judge whether each TCR beta V gene segment behaved as functional or pseudogenic. The investigation overall reported the following: A later genetic analysis reported fewer N-insertions in productive TCRs among donors in an Asian-associated ancestry cluster than the roughly 640-donor mean. In an earlier analysis of some 540 of the donors, most TCR beta V segments appeared in productive rearrangements about 90% or about 30% of the time, broadly matching IMGT annotations. A further reported finding was that TCR beta sequences accurately predicted the HLA-A and HLA-B alleles for most subjects in the first cohort. In a later analysis, several top co-occurrence clusters were reported to appear linked to parvovirus B19, influenza, CMV and Epstein-Barr virus. A later analysis found that most CMV-associated TCR beta chains appeared HLA-restricted, with HLA associations seemingly driven largely by CMV exposure. In a later analysis, the rate of TCR association differed among HLA loci, with DRB1 alleles having the most associated TCRs and HLA-C alleles having the fewest. Compared with equally common non-associated chains, HLA-associated TCR beta chains in a later analysis were more clonally expanded and had lower generation probabilities. Specific HLA alleles were associated with roughly 17,000 TCR beta sequences at a false discovery rate of 0.05 in a later analysis. For the cohort, immune exposure information was limited to CMV serostatus. This cohort had only TCR beta chains sequenced, and the lack of alpha or paired-chain data limited which features could be detected. Linkage disequilibrium might explain the correlated functional status among segregating V segments, but an unknown experimental factor could not be ruled out. Three of the identified cytomegalovirus-associated TCR beta chains were confirmed in vitro to be specific for cytomegalovirus antigens. Because some donors lacked HLA typing at each locus, the association tests relied only on the typed subset. According to the authors, the approach could potentially be generalized to other disease states and immunological phenotypes. The classifier was reported to diagnose cytomegalovirus status with high specificity and sensitivity in both the original and validation cohorts. Seventeen rarely observed V segments, including chromosome 9 orphons, were excluded from the earlier analysis of approximately 600 of the donors because counts were too low. While some public TCRs were present in many individuals, most TCR sequences turned up only very rarely across donors. The presence/absence analyses assumed that sequencing depth was roughly uniform across donors, and that assumption may not be true. Some IMGT-functional V segments, including TRBV6-2 and TRBV6-3, could not be distinguished by the 87-base-pair reads and were therefore excluded. A cluster of highly shared sequence variants was judged likely to represent a technical artifact of the sequencing pipeline. Strong co-occurrence of HLA alleles, especially DR and DQ, made assigning TCR associations to individual alleles difficult. A later genetic analysis associated a missense DCLRE1C variant with V-gene and J-gene trimming of TCR beta chains, and an independent cohort replicated the association. The study gave a list of 150 to 200 TCR beta chains associated with cytomegalovirus.

A word on this clone: The antigen this receptor binds is unknown.

Based on the germline V gene (reference sequence), the CDR1 and CDR2 sequences are MNHEY and SMNVEV. The CDR3 has 14 amino acids, counting the end cysteine and phenylalanine. Left in the record is the CDR3 DNA by itself, 42 bases read in frame from the first base. V has 3 bases trimmed and J has 6 bases trimmed; junction bases matching no gene number 4. The cohort was made up of under 800 healthy bone marrow donors. Cohort members were all nominally healthy when sampled, although unrecorded immune exposures were likely present. The donor was CMV seronegative and was included in the group of under 450 seronegative cohort members. Each donor provided a peripheral blood sample, and peripheral blood mononuclear cells were used for TCR beta sequencing. Genomic DNA was extracted from the blood cell samples with the Qiagen DNeasy Blood Extraction Kit. Library prep was done by the immunoSEQ multiplex PCR assay. For the multiplex PCR, a mixture combining 60 forward primers for TCR Vbeta segments and 13 reverse primers for TCR Jbeta segments was used. Amplification of the CDR3 region of rearranged TCR beta genes was performed with a multiplex PCR assay on genomic DNA. The Illumina HiSeq System was used to sequence the amplified TCR beta libraries as 87-base-pair reads. Per the authors' processing: A later analysis counted about 80 million unique TCR beta chains across the 550 to 700 repertoires, and 9.5 million to 11 million of these chains were shared by at least two donors. Raw reads were error-corrected and collapsed into unique sequences with a nearest-neighbor algorithm that merged closely related sequences to remove PCR and sequencing errors. CDR3 sequences were aligned to IMGT reference sequences to assign V, D and J gene segments. Each retained sequence needed at least a six-nucleotide match to both a V gene segment and a J gene segment. A rearrangement counted as productive if the CDR3 had no stop codons and remained in frame with V and J, and every other rearrangement counted as non-productive. Following IMGT convention, CDR3 was defined as the stretch from the second conserved V-encoded cysteine to the conserved J-encoded phenylalanine. In an earlier analysis of around 570 of the donors, sequences lacking an unambiguous match to a single V gene segment were excluded. In an earlier analysis of several hundred of the donors, V segments were called functional above 56.7% productive rearrangements and were called segregating when the between-donor standard deviation exceeded 5%. A statistical classification framework was built for diagnosing cytomegalovirus status from the catalog of TCR beta chain sequences. V and J gene assignment, in a later analysis, came from comparing TCR nucleotide sequences with IMGT/GENE-DB human TR gene sequences. In a later analysis, CDR3 sequences and most-parsimonious VDJ recombination scenarios were assigned using the TCRdist pipeline. In a later analysis, each TCR beta chain was defined by its CDR3 amino acid sequence together with its V-gene family, and reads lacking a unique V-gene family were excluded. To address suspected cross-contamination and a sequencing artifact, a later analysis removed a few hundred highly shared, low-generation-probability nucleotide sequences. For each public chain, a later analysis derived a clonal expansion index from normalized ranks of inferred template counts within each repertoire. In a later analysis, generation probabilities were computed using a VDJ recombination model fitted to out-of-frame rearrangements, and the results were checked against IGoR. Hypergeometric tests were used in a later analysis to score TCR-TCR, TCR-HLA and TCR-CMV co-occurrence, with a repertoire-size bias correction applied to the TCR pairs. A later analysis estimated false discovery rates by permuting HLA or CMV assignments 20 times. In a later analysis, co-occurring TCRs were grouped using DBSCAN, with TCRdist sequence similarity added in when clustering inside HLA-allele-positive subsets. Repertoires with fewer than 30,000 or more than 120,000 public chains, plus five repertoires with anomalous nucleotide sharing, were excluded from co-occurrence clustering. TCRdb holds this immuneACCESS table with in-frame rearrangements only. Some clones are missing; in checked studies, unresolved V genes explain under half, and the rest has no known cause. V and J calls and clone size follow that table, whereas D and trimming were derived from the DNA. In this sample's table one finds some 72,000 clones. Of the sample, roughly 5% is held by the ten largest clones.

The chain couples TRBV27 to TRBJ2-7; 11 bases in between match TRBD1. The sequenced material came from PBMCs. The sequence was collected from a man aged 25-45 years in good health and CMV-seronegative. The DNA reads as follows: TGTGCCAGCAGTTTGGCCGGGACAGGGGGCGAGCAGTACTTC. It translates to CASSLAGTGGEQYF.